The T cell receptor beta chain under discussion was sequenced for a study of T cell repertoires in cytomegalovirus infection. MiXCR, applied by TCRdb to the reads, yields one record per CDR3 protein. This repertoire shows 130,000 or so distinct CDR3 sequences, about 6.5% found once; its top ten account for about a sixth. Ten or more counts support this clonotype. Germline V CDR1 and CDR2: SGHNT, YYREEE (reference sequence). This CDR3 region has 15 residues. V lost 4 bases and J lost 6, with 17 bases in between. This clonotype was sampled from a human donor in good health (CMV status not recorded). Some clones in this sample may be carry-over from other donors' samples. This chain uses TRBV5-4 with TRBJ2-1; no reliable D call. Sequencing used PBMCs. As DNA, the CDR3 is TGTGCCAGCAGCCCCGATCCGGGCCCCCGCAATGAGCAGTTCTTC. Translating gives CASSPDPGPRNEQFF.